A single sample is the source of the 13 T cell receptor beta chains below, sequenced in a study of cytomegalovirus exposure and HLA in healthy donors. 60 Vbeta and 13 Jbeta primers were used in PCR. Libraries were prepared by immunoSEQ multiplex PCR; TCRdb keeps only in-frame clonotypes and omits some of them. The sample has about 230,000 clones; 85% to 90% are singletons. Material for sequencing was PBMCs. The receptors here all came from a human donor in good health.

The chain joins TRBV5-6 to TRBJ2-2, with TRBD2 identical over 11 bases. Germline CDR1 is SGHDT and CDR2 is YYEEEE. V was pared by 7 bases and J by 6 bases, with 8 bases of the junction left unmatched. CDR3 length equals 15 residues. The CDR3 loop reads CASGATSGAAGELFF. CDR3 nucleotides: TGTGCCAGCGGGGCGACTAGCGGGGCCGCCGGGGAGCTGTTTTTT.

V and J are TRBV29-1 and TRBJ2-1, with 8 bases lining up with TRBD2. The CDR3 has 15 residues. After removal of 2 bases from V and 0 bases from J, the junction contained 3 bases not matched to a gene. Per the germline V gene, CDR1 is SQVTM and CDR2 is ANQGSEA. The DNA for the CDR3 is TGCAGCGTTGAAAGCGGGAGCGTCTCCTACAATGAGCAGTTCTTC. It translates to CSVESGSVSYNEQFF.

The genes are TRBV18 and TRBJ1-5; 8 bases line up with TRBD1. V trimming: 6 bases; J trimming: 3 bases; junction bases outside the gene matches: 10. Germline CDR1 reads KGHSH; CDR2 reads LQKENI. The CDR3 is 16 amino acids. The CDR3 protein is CASSAVTGVSNQPQHF. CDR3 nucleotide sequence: TGTGCCAGCTCGGCTGTGACAGGGGTCTCCAATCAGCCCCAGCATTTT.

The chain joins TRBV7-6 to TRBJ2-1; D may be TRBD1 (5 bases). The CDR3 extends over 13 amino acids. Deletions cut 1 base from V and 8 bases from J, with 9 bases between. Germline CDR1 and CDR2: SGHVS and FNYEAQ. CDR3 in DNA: TGTGCCAGCAGCTTAGATCTCAGGGATGAGCAGTTCTTC. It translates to CASSLDLRDEQFF.

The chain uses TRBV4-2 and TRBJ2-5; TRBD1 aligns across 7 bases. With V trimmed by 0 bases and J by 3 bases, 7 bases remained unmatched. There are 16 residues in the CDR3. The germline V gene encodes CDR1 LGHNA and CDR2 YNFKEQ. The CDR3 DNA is TGTGCCAGCAGCCAAGATTTCTCCGGGACAGAAGAGACCCAGTACTTC. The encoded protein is CASSQDFSGTEETQYF.

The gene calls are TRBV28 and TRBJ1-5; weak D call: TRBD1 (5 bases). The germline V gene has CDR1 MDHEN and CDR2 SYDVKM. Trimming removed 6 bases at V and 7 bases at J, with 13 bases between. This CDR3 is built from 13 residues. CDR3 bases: TGTGCCAGCAGAAGTCAGGGTGGCCAGCCCCAGCATTTT. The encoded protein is CASRSQGGQPQHF.

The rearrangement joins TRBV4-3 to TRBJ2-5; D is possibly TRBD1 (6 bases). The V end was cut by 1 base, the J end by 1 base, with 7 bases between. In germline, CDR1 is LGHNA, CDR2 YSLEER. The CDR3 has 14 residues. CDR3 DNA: TGCGCCAGCAGCCAAGGGACAGTCCAAGAGACCCAGTACTTC. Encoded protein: CASSQGTVQETQYF.

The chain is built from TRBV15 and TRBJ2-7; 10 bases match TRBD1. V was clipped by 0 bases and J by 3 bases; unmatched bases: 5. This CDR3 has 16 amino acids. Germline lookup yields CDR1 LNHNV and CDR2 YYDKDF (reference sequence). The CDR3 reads CATSRDSDRGHYEQYF. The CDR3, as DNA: TGTGCCACCAGCAGAGATTCTGACAGGGGGCACTACGAGCAGTACTTC.

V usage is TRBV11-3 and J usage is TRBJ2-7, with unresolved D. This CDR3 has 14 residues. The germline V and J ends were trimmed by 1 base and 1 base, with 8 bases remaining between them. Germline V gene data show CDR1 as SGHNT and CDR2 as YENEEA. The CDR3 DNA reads TGTGCCAGCAGCTTAGGGCATTCGTCCTACGAGCAGTACTTC. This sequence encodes CASSLGHSSYEQYF.

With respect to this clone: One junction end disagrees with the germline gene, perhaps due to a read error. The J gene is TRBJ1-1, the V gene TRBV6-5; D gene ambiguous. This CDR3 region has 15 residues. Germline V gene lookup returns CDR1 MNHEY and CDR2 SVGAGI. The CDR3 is CVSSYSESMNTEAFF. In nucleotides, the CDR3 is TGTGTCAGCAGTTACTCGGAGTCCATGAACACTGAAGCTTTCTTT.

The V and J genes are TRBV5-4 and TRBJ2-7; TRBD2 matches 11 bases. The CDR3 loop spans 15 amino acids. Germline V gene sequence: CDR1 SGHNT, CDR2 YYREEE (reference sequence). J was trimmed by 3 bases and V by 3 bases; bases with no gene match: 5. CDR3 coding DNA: TGTGCCAGCAGCTCACTAGCGGGAGACCTCTACGAGCAGTACTTC. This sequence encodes CASSSLAGDLYEQYF.

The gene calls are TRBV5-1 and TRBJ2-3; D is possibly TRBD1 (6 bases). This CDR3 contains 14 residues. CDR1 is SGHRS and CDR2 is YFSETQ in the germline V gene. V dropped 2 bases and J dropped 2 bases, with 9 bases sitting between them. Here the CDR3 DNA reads TGCGCCAGCAGCTTAACAGGGCTCACAGATACGCAGTATTTT. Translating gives CASSLTGLTDTQYF.

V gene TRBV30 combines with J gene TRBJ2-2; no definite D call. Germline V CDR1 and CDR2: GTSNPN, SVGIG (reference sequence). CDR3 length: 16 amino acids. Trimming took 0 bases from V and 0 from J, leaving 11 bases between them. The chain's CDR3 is CAWSVQATTNTGELFF. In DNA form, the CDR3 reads TGTGCCTGGAGTGTGCAGGCCACGACGAACACCGGGGAGCTGTTTTTT.